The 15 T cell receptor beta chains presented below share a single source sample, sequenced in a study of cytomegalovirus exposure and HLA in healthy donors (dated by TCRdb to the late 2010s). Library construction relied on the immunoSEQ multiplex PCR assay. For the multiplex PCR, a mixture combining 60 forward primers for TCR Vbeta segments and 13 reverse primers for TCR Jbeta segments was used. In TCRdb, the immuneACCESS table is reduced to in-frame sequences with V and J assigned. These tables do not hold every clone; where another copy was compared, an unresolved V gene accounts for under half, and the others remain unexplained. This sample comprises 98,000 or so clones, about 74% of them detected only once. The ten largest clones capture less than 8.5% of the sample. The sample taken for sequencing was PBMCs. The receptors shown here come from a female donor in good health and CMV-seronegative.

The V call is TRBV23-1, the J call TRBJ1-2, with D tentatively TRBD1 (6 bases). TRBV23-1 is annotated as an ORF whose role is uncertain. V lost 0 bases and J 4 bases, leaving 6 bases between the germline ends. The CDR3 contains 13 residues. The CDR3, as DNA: TGCGCCAGCAGTCAATCAGGGGGCTATGGCTACACCTTC. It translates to CASSQSGGYGYTF.

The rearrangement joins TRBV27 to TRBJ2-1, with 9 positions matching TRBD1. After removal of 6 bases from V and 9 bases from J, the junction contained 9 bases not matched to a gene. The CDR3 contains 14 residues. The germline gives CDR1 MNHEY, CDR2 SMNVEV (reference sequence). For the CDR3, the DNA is TGTGCCAGCAGGCTGGACAGGGGAGGAGGTGAGCAGTTCTTC. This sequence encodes CASRLDRGGGEQFF.

The CDR3 protein is CASSPSTTLHEQYF. The CDR3 coding sequence is TGTGCCAGCTCACCCTCGACTACCTTACACGAGCAGTACTTC. The chain carries TRBV18 and TRBJ2-7, with D perhaps TRBD2 (5 bases). CDR3 size: 14 residues. Germline-derived CDR1 and CDR2 are KGHSH and LQKENI. V gave up 3 bases and J gave up 5 bases, with 14 bases separating them. The complete variable domain, with remaining parts taken from reference TRBV18 and TRBJ2-7, reads NAGVMQNPRHLVRRRGQEARLRCSPMKGHSHVYWYRQLPEEGLKFMVYLQKENIIDESGMPKERFSAEFPKEGPSILRIQQVVRGDSAAYFCASSPSTTLHEQYFGPGTRLTVT.

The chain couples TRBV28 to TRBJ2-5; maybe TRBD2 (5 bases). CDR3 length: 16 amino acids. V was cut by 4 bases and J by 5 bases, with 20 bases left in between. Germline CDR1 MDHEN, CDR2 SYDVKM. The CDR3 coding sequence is TGTGCCAGCAGTTCCATGTCTAGCCCGGCATGGGAGACCCAGTACTTC. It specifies CASSSMSSPAWETQYF.

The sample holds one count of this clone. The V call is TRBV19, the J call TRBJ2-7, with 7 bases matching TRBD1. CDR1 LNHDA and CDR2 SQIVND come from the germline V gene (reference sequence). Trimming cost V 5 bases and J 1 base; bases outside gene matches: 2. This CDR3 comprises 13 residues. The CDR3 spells CASSPGQSYEQYF. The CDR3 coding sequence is TGTGCCAGTAGTCCGGGACAGTCCTACGAGCAGTACTTC.

CDR3 in DNA: TGTGCCAGCAGCCGCTCTAGGGGAACTGGAAACACCATATATTTT. It is translated as CASSRSRGTGNTIYF. The chain has TRBV21-1 and TRBJ1-3; the table calls TRBD1, which could not be checked here. TRBV21-1 represents a pseudogene. This CDR3 comprises 15 residues.

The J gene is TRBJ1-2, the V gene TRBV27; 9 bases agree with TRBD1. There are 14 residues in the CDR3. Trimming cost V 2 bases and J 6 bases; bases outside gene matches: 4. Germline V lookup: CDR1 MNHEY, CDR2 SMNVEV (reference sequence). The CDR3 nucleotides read TGTGCCAGCAGTTTAAGGGGACAGGGTCATGGCTACACCTTC. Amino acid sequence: CASSLRGQGHGYTF.

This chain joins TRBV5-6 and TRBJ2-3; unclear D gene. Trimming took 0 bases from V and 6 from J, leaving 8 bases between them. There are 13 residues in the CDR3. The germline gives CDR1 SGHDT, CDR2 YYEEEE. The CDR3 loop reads CASSLAPKDTQYF. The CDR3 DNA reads TGTGCCAGCAGCTTGGCGCCTAAGGATACGCAGTATTTT.

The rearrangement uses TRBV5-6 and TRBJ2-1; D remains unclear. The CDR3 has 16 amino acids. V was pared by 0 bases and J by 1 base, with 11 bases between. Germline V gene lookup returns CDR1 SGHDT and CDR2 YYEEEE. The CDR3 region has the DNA TGTGCCAGCAGCTTGGACCAGTGGCCTTCCTACAATGAGCAGTTCTTC. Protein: CASSLDQWPSYNEQFF.

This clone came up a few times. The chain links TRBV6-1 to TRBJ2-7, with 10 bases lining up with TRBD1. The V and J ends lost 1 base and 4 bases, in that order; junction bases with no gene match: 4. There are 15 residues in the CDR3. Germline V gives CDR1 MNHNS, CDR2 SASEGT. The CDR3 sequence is CASSEVPGQGYEQYF. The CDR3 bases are TGTGCCAGCAGTGAAGTGCCGGGACAGGGGTACGAGCAGTACTTC.

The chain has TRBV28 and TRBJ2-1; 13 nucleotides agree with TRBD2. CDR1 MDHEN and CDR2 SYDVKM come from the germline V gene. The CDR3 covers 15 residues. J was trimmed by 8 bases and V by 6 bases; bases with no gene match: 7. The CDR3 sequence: CASRPGLAGAHEQFF. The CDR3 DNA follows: TGTGCCAGCAGGCCTGGACTAGCGGGAGCCCATGAGCAGTTCTTC.

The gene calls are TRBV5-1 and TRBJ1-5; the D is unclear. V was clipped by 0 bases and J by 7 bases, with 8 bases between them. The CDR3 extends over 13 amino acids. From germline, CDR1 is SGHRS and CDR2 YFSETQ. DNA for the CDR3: TGCGCCAGCAGCTTGGACGGCGGGCAGCCCCAGCATTTT. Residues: CASSLDGGQPQHF.

Here the CDR3 DNA reads TGTGCCAGTTCTCCAGACAGGCGGCGAGAGACCCAGTACTTC. Its protein is CASSPDRRRETQYF. This rearrangement joins TRBV19 to TRBJ2-5; a weak D match, TRBD1 (6 bases). The CDR3 length is 14 residues. Trimming took 8 bases from V and 4 from J, leaving 17 bases between them. Germline CDR1 and CDR2: LNHDA and SQIVND (reference sequence).

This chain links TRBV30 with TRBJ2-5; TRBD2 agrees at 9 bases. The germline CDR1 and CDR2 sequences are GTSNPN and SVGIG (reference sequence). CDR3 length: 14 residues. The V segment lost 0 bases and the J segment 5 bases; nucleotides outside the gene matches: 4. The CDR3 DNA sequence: TGTGCCTGGAGTGTGCGGGGGGGCGGGGAGACCCAGTACTTC. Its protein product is CAWSVRGGGETQYF. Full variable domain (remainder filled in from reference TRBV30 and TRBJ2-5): SQTIHQWPATLVQPVGSPLSLECTVEGTSNPNLYWYRQAAGRGLQLLFYSVGIGQISSEVPQNLSASRPQDRQFILSSKKLLLSDSGFYLCAWSVRGGGETQYFGPGTRLLVL.

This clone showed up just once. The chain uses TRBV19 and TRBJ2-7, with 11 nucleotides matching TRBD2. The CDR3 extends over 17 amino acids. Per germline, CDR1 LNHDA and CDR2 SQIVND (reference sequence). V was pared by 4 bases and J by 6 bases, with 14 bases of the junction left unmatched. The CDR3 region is CASSTAGTSGFRGEQYF. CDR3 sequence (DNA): TGTGCCAGTAGTACAGCCGGGACTAGCGGCTTTCGGGGCGAGCAGTACTTC.